This T cell receptor (beta chain) is drawn from a study of T cells of healthy individuals. TCRdb re-called the 5' RACE reads through MiXCR, storing one row per CDR3 protein. The top ten hold about 4.7% of the sample, which has fewer than 75,000 distinct CDR3 sequences, roughly 16% seen once. The CDR3 covers 14 residues. V shed 3 bases and J shed 8 bases, with 16 bases lying between them. Germline V lookup: CDR1 MDHEN, CDR2 SYDVKM. This clonotype was seen repeatedly, ten times or more. This chain connects TRBV28 to TRBJ1-1; D gene unclear. The sequence was collected from a human donor in good health. As DNA, the CDR3 is TGTGCCAGCAGTTTGGGAGCGGGAGCATACGAAGCTTTCTTT. Translated, it gives CASSLGAGAYEAFF. Combining the CDR3 with reference TRBV28 and TRBJ1-1 gives the whole variable domain DVKVTQSSRYLVKRTGEKVFLECVQDMDHENMFWYRQDPGLGLRLIYFSYDVKMKEKGDIPEGYSVSREKKERFSLILESASTNQTSMYLCASSLGAGAYEAFFGQGTRLTVV.